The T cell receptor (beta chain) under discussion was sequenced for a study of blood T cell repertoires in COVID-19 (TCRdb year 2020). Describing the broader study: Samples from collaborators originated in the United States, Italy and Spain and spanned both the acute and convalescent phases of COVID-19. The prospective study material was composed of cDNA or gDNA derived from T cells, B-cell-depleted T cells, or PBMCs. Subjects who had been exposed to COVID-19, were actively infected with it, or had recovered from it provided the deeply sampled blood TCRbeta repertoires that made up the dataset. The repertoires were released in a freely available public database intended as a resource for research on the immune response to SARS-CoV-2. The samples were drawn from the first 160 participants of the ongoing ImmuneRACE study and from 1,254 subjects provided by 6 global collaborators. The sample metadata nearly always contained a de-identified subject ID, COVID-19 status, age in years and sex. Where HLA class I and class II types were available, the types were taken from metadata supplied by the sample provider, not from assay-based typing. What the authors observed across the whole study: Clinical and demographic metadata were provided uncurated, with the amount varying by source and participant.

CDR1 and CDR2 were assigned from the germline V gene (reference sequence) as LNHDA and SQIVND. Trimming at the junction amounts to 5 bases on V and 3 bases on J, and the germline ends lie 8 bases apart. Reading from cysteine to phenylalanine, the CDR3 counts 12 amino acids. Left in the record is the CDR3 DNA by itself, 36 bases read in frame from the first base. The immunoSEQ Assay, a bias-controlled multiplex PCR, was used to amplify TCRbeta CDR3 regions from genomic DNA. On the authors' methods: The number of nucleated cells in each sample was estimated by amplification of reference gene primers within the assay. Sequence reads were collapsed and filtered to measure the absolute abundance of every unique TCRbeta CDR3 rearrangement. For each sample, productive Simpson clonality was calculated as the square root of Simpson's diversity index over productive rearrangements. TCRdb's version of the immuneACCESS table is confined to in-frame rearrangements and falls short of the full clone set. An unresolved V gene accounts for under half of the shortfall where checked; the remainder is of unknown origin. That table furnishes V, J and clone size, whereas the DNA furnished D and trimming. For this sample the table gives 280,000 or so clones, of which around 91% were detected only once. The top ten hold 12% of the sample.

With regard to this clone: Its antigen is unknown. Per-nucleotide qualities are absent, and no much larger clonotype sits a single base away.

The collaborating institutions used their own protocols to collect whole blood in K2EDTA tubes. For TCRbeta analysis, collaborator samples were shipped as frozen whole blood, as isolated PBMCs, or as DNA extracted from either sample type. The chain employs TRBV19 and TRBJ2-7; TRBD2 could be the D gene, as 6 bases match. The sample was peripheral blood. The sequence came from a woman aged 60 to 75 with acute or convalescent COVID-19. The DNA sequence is TGTGCCAGTAGTGCGGGGAGCTACGAGCAGTACTTC. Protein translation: CASSAGSYEQYF.